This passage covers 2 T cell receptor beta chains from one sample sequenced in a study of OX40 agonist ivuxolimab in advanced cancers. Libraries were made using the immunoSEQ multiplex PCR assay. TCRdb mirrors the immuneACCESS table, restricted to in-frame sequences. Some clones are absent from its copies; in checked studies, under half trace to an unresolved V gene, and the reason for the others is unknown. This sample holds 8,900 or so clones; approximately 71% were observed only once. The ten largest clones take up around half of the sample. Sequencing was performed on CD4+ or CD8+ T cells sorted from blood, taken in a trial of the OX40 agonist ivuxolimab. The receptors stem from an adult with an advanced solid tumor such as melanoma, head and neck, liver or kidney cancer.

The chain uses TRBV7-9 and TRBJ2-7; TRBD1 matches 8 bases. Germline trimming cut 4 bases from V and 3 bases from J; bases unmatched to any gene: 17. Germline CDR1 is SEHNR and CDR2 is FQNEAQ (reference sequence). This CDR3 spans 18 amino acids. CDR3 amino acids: CASSYPLDRGSIGYEQYF. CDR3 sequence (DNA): TGTGCCAGCAGCTACCCCCTCGACAGGGGCTCGATAGGCTACGAGCAGTACTTC.

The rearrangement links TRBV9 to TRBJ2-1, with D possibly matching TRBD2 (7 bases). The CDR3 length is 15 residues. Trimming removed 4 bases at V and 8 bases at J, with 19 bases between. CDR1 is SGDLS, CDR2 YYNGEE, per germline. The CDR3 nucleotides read TGTGCCAGCAGCCTCGGGAGGCTCGGGGGCGATGAGCAGTTCTTC. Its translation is CASSLGRLGGDEQFF.